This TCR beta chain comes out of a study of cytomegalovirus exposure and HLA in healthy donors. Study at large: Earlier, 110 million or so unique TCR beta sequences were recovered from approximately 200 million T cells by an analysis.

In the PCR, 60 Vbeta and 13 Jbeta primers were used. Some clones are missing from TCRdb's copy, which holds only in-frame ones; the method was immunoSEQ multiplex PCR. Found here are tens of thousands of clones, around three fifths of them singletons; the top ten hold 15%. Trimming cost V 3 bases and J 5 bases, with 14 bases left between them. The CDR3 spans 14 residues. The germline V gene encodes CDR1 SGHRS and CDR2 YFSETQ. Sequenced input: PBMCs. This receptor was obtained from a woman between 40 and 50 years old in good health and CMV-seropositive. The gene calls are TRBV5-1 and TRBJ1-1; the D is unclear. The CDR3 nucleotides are TGCGCCAGCAGCTCGGGTGTGACTAGGACTGAAGCTTTCTTT. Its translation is CASSSGVTRTEAFF.